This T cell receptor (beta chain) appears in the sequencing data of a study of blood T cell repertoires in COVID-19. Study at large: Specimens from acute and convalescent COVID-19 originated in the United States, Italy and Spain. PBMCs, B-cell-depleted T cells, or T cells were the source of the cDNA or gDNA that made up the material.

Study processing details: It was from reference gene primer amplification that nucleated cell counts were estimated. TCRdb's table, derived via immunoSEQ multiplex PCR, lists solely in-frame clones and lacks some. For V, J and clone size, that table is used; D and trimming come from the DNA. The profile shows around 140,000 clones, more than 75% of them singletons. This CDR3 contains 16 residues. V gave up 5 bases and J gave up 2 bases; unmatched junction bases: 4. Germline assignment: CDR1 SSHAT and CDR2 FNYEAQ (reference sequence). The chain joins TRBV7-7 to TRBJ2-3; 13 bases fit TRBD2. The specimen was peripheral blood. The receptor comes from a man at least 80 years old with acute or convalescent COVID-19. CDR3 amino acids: CASSRGLAGITDTQYF. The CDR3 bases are TGTGCCAGCAGCCGGGGACTAGCGGGGATCACAGATACGCAGTATTTT.